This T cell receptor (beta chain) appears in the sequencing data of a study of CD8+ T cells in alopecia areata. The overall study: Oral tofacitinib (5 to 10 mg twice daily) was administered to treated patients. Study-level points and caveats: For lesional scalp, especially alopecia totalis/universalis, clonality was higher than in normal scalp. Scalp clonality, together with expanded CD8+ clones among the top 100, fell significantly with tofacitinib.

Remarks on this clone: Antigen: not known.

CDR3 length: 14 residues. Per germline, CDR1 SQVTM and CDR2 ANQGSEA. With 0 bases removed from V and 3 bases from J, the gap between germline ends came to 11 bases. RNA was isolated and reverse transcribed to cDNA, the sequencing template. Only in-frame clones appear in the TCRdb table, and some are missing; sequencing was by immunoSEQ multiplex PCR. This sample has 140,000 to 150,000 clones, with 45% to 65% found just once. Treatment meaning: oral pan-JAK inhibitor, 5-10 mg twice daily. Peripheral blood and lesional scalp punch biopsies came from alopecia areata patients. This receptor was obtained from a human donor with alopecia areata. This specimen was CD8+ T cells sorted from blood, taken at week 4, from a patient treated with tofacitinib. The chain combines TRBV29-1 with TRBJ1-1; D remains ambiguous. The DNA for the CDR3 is TGCAGCGTTGAAGAAGGTCGCGGATACACTGAAGCTTTCTTT. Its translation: CSVEEGRGYTEAFF.